This T cell receptor (beta chain) was profiled in a study of cytomegalovirus exposure and HLA in healthy donors. General study results and limits: Investigators reported approximately 150 TCR beta chains as tied to cytomegalovirus.

Germline V gives CDR1 LNHDA, CDR2 SQIVND (reference sequence). This CDR3 contains 15 residues. Trimming cost V 6 bases and J 5 bases; bases outside gene matches: 10. The donors gave bone marrow, and they were healthy. A word on this clone: Its antigen is currently unknown.

The PCR employed 60 Vbeta primers together with 13 Jbeta primers. In the source study's methods: A follow-up analysis tallied approximately 85 million unique TCR beta chains, some 11 million shared. Assay used: immunoSEQ multiplex PCR; TCRdb lists only in-frame clones, some missing. D and trimming were read from the DNA, whereas the V and J calls and clone size are those reported in that table. This sample yields around 190,000 clones, of which roughly four fifths are seen a single time; about 1.7% belongs to the top ten. Sequenced sample: PBMCs. The rearrangement joins TRBV19 to TRBJ2-1, with 7 positions matching TRBD1. The sequence was collected from a man between 18 and 29 years old in good health and CMV-seronegative. In DNA form, the CDR3 reads TGTGCCAGTAGCATATCCCCCGGGACAGACAATGAGCAGTTCTTC. Its translation is CASSISPGTDNEQFF.